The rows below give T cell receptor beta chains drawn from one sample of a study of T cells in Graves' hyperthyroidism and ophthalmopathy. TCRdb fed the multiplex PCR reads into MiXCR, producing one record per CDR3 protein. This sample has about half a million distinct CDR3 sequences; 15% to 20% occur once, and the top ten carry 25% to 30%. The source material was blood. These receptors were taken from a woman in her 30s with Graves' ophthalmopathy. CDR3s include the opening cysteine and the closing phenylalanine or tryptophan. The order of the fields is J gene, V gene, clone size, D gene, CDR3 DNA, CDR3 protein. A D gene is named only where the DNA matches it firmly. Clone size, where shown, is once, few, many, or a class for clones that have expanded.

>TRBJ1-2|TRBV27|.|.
TGTGCCAGCAGTCCCAACGGGGGTAGACCAGCAAACCTCTATGGCTACACCTTC
CASSPNGGRPANLYGYTF
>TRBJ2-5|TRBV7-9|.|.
TGTGCCAGCAGTCTGATGGTGGGGGAGACCCAGTACTTC
CASSLMVGETQYF
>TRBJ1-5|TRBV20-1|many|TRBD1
TGCAGTGTTGGCGACAGGGTATTTATGGAGCCCCAGCATTTT
CSVGDRVFMEPQHF
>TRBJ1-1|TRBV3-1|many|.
TGTGCCAGCAGGGGGAGGAACACTGAAGCTTTCTTT
CASRGRNTEAFF
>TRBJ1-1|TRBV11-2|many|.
TGTGCCAGCAGGGGGGCAAACACTGAAGCTTTCTTT
CASRGANTEAFF
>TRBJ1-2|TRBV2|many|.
TGTGCCAGCAGCTTGGGGACGGAAGGCTACACCTTC
CASSLGTEGYTF
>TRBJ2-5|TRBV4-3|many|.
TGCGCCAGCAGCCAAGATAGTTTCGAGACCCAGTACTTC
CASSQDSFETQYF
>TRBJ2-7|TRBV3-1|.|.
TGTGCCAGCAGCCAAGATTCGGTAGCGTACGAGCAGTACTTC
CASSQDSVAYEQYF
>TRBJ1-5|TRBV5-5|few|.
TGTGTCAGCAGCTTGGGGGGGGTGCGCAATCAGCCCCAGCATTTT
CVSSLGGVRNQPQHF
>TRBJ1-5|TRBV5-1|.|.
TGCGCCAGCAGCTTCTTGCGGGAGGTTCTTGATAGCAATCAGCCCCAGCATTTT
CASSFLREVLDSNQPQHF
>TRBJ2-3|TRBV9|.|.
TGTGCCAGCAGCCAACCGAGCGGCGGCGGCCAAGATACGCAGTATTTT
CASSQPSGGGQDTQYF
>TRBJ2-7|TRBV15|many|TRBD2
TGTGCCACCAGCAGAACCACAACGGGACTAAACTACGAGCAGTACTTC
CATSRTTTGLNYEQYF
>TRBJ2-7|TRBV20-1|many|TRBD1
TGCAGTGCGGATACAGGGGGCCGCTACGAGCAGTACTTC
CSADTGGRYEQYF